This TCR beta chain was observed in a study of T cells in Graves' hyperthyroidism and ophthalmopathy. Findings and limits, study-wide: Progression to ophthalmopathy was predicted a median of approximately seven months early. Most expanded thyroid clonotypes above 0.001 also appeared in blood.

This CDR3 comprises 16 residues. After removal of 1 base from V and 6 bases from J, the junction contained 8 bases not matched to a gene. Germline CDR1 reads LNHNV; CDR2 reads YYDKDF (reference sequence). Amplified regions were TCR beta CDR3 sequences from RNA transcripts. TCR CDR3 underwent first-round RT-PCR with the HTBI primer set. Each CDR3 protein gets one entry after TCRdb re-called the multiplex PCR reads with MiXCR. The data show about 380,000 distinct CDR3 sequences, 11% to 15% seen once. As regards this clonotype: Its antigen remains unidentified.

The sample taken for sequencing was blood. The source of this sequence is a woman aged 55-70 years with Graves' hyperthyroidism. This chain connects TRBV15 to TRBJ2-1; 8 bases align to TRBD1. This CDR3 is CATSRGGGTGFNEQFF. The CDR3 coding sequence is TGTGCCACCAGCAGAGGTGGGGGGACAGGCTTCAATGAGCAGTTCTTC.